These 28 T cell receptor beta chains originate from one sample sequenced in a study of T cell changes during pregnancy in multiple sclerosis. Generated by immunoSEQ multiplex PCR, the TCRdb table keeps only in-frame clones and is missing some. The sample lists tens of thousands of clones, around 89% occurring once. The sequences come from peripheral blood, collected after pregnancy. Receptors were obtained from a female donor with multiple sclerosis, enrolled in a pregnancy study.

This rearrangement joins TRBV18 to TRBJ2-1; 10 nucleotides agree with TRBD1. The CDR3 loop spans 14 amino acids. From germline, CDR1 is KGHSH and CDR2 LQKENI. V was pared by 6 bases and J by 5 bases, with 4 bases of the junction left unmatched. The CDR3 region has the DNA TGTGCCAGCTCGACAGGGGGCTGGGACAATGAGCAGTTCTTC. This codes for CASSTGGWDNEQFF.

This clone has just one count. This sequence joins TRBV19 and TRBJ1-1, with TRBD1 as a possible D gene (6 bases). CDR3 length: 15 residues. V lost 7 bases and J lost 0, with 15 bases in between. Germline-derived CDR1 and CDR2 are LNHDA and SQIVND (reference sequence). Here the CDR3 reads CASKGLRTVNTEAFF. The CDR3 nucleotides read TGTGCCAGTAAAGGTCTTCGGACAGTGAACACTGAAGCTTTCTTT.

A few counts support this clone. This chain links TRBV5-1 with TRBJ2-7; 8 positions match TRBD2. Trimming took 3 bases from V and 4 from J; bases not matched to a gene: 9. This CDR3 has 15 amino acids. CDR1 and CDR2 (germline): SGHRS, YFSETQ. The CDR3 coding sequence is TGCGCCAGCAGCTACGGAGCGGGGGAGAAATACGAGCAGTACTTC. This encodes CASSYGAGEKYEQYF. Looking up the rest from reference TRBV5-1 and TRBJ2-7 gives the full variable domain: KAGVTQTPRYLIKTRGQQVTLSCSPISGHRSVSWYQQTPGQGLQFLFEYFSETQRNKGNFPGRFSGRQFSNSRSEMNVSTLELGDSALYLCASSYGAGEKYEQYFGPGTRLTVT.

This sequence joins TRBV10-2 and TRBJ1-1, with 7 bases aligning to TRBD1. The CDR3 sequence is 13 residues long. Germline CDR1 reads WSHSY; CDR2 reads SAAADI. After removal of 8 bases from V and 7 bases from J, the junction contained 10 bases not matched to a gene. The CDR3 here is CASGQDGWSEAFF. The CDR3 DNA sequence: TGCGCCAGCGGACAGGACGGTTGGAGTGAAGCTTTCTTT.

This chain joins TRBV5-1 and TRBJ1-6; TRBD1 aligns across 11 bases. V lost 1 base and J lost 9; bases outside the gene matches: 6. CDR3 length equals 16 residues. CDR1 SGHRS and CDR2 YFSETQ come from the germline V gene. The CDR3 DNA follows: TGCGCCAGCAGCTTGTCCTTGGGACAGGGGGGTTCACCCCTCCACTTT. It specifies CASSLSLGQGGSPLHF.

This chain connects TRBV30 to TRBJ2-3; perhaps TRBD1 as D (6 bases). V gave up 2 bases and J gave up 0 bases, with 12 bases separating them. Per the germline V gene, CDR1 is GTSNPN and CDR2 is SVGIG (reference sequence). The CDR3 loop spans 15 amino acids. The DNA for the CDR3 is TGTGCCTGGAGTCGGGACAAGACTAGCACAGATACGCAGTATTTT. Amino acids: CAWSRDKTSTDTQYF.

This clone was seen once. The chain is built from TRBV5-5 and TRBJ1-3, with no clear D. Germline loops: CDR1 SGHKS, CDR2 YYEKEE (reference sequence). The CDR3 runs to 13 residues. V was shortened by 0 bases and J by 4 bases, with 5 bases between the two germline ends. DNA for the CDR3: TGTGCCAGCAGCTTGGCCAGGGGAAACACCATATATTTT. It specifies CASSLARGNTIYF.

The CDR3 sequence is CASSIQADRARGSPLHF. CDR3 nucleotide sequence: TGTGCCAGTAGTATTCAAGCGGACAGGGCAAGGGGTTCACCCCTCCACTTT. The chain links TRBV19 to TRBJ1-6; 8 bases fit TRBD1. Trimming removed 3 bases from V and 9 bases from J; junction bases left unmatched: 13. The CDR3 extends over 17 amino acids. CDR1 is LNHDA and CDR2 is SQIVND in the germline V gene (reference sequence).

This clone was seen more than once but under ten times. The chain is built from TRBV27 and TRBJ1-6, with a weak D call TRBD1 (5 bases). V shed 7 bases and J shed 8 bases, with 12 bases lying between them. Germline lookup yields CDR1 MNHEY and CDR2 SMNVEV (reference sequence). The CDR3 totals 13 residues. CDR3 loop: CASKGVMYSPLHF. For the CDR3, the DNA is TGTGCCAGCAAAGGGGTAATGTATTCACCCCTCCACTTT.

V usage is TRBV27 and J usage is TRBJ2-7, with 7 bases aligning to TRBD2. The V gene's germline CDR1 is MNHEY and CDR2 SMNVEV (reference sequence). J gave up 0 bases and V 7 bases, and 9 bases lay outside the gene matches. CDR3 length equals 15 residues. As DNA, the CDR3 is TGTGCCAGCAACCCGAACGGGGGGTACTCCTACGAGCAGTACTTC. It codes for CASNPNGGYSYEQYF.

This chain connects TRBV5-1 to TRBJ2-3, with TRBD1 identical over 8 bases. Germline V CDR1 and CDR2: SGHRS, YFSETQ. The CDR3 sequence is 16 residues long. V shed 4 bases and J 6 bases; nucleotides not matched to a gene: 13. The CDR3 region is CASSHPDRVGWDTQYF. Here the CDR3 DNA reads TGCGCCAGCAGCCACCCGGACAGGGTGGGATGGGATACGCAGTATTTT.

The chain carries TRBV6-6 and TRBJ1-4, with 7 bases that match TRBD1. Per germline, CDR1 MNHNY and CDR2 SVGAGI (reference sequence). V was clipped by 5 bases and J by 8 bases; unmatched bases: 11. The CDR3 is made up of 15 amino acids. The CDR3 here is CASSPTGVSGEKLFF. In DNA, the CDR3 is TGTGCCAGCAGTCCCACAGGGGTCAGCGGGGAAAAACTGTTTTTT.

This clone was picked up a small number of times. The chain links TRBV7-3 to TRBJ2-1, with 9 bases identical to TRBD1. Germline V CDR1 and CDR2: SGHTA, FQGTGA. Germline trimming cut 5 bases from V and 9 bases from J; bases unmatched to any gene: 11. This CDR3 contains 15 residues. Here the CDR3 reads CASSRLGQGSGEQFF. CDR3 coding DNA: TGTGCCAGCAGCCGGTTGGGACAGGGAAGTGGTGAGCAGTTCTTC. Combining the CDR3 with reference TRBV7-3 and TRBJ2-1 gives the whole variable domain GAGVSQTPSNKVTEKGKYVELRCDPISGHTALYWYRQSLGQGPEFLIYFQGTGAADDSGLPNDRFFAVRPEGSVSTLKIQRTERGDSAVYLCASSRLGQGSGEQFFGPGTRLTVL.

J is TRBJ2-4 and V is TRBV20-1, with 7 bases that match TRBD1. Germline CDR1 reads DFQATT; CDR2 reads SNEGSKA (reference sequence). The CDR3 loop spans 10 amino acids. Germline trimming cut 6 bases from V and 7 bases from J; bases unmatched to any gene: 0. The CDR3 here is CSARGNIQYF. DNA of the CDR3: TGCAGTGCCAGGGGGAACATTCAGTACTTC.

This rearrangement joins TRBV9 to TRBJ2-1, with 10 bases lining up with TRBD2. The CDR3 is made up of 15 amino acids. From germline, CDR1 is SGDLS and CDR2 YYNGEE. V was clipped by 3 bases and J by 6 bases; unmatched bases: 6. Here the CDR3 reads CASSELAGLVNEQFF. DNA of the CDR3: TGTGCCAGCAGCGAACTAGCGGGGCTTGTCAATGAGCAGTTCTTC.

The J gene is TRBJ2-5, the V gene TRBV7-2; TRBD2 agrees at 10 bases. Germline trimming cut 7 bases from V and 6 bases from J; bases unmatched to any gene: 14. Per the germline V gene, CDR1 is SGHTA and CDR2 is FQGNSA. This CDR3 has 16 amino acids. The CDR3 is CASTKDASGGAQTQYF. CDR3 nucleotides: TGTGCCAGCACAAAGGATGCGAGCGGGGGGGCGCAGACCCAGTACTTC.

This clone is termed medium-sized (0.01 to 0.1%). The CDR3 DNA is TGTGCCATCAGTGAGCCGGGGGGGCACTACAATGAGCAGTTCTTC. Its translation is CAISEPGGHYNEQFF. The rearrangement uses TRBV10-3 and TRBJ2-1, with TRBD2 matching 8 bases. The CDR3 sequence is 15 residues long. CDR1 is ENHRY, CDR2 SYGVKD, per germline. V dropped 2 bases and J dropped 3; count of bases not matched to a gene: 3.

V gene TRBV13 combines with J gene TRBJ2-5; 10 nucleotides agree with TRBD1. The CDR3 extends over 19 amino acids. Germline CDR1 and CDR2: PRHDT and FYEKMQ (reference sequence). The J segment lost 0 bases and the V segment lost 5 bases, leaving 15 bases of the junction unmatched. DNA for the CDR3: TGTGCCAGCAGCCCAAATGAGGGACAGGGGATTCGGGACCAAGAGACCCAGTACTTC. Protein sequence: CASSPNEGQGIRDQETQYF.

The V gene is TRBV28, the J gene TRBJ2-3, with a tentative D call TRBD1 (5 bases). The germline V and J ends were trimmed by 8 bases and 3 bases, with 15 bases remaining between them. The germline CDR1 and CDR2 sequences are MDHEN and SYDVKM. This CDR3 is 14 amino acids long. Written as DNA, the CDR3 is TGTGCCAGCTCAACGGACATAGGAACAGATACGCAGTATTTT. Protein product: CASSTDIGTDTQYF.

This chain connects TRBV30 to TRBJ2-3; 12 bases agree with TRBD2. CDR1 and CDR2 from the germline V gene are GTSNPN and SVGIG (reference sequence). This CDR3 contains 14 residues. J gave up 4 bases and V 2 bases, and 1 base lay outside the gene matches. CDR3 coding DNA: TGTGCCTGGAGTACTAGCGGGGGGCCAGATACGCAGTATTTT. Translation: CAWSTSGGPDTQYF.

This chain links TRBV19 with TRBJ2-1; D is possibly TRBD1 (5 bases). The germline V gene encodes CDR1 LNHDA and CDR2 SQIVND (reference sequence). The CDR3 is 13 amino acids. V lost 11 bases, J lost 6 bases, and 17 bases lay in between. The CDR3 DNA reads as TGTGCCGCCTCTTCCCCTGGGGCCAATGAGCAGTTCTTC. It specifies CAASSPGANEQFF.

The chain joins TRBV15 to TRBJ1-3; no definite D call. V was shortened by 3 bases and J by 4 bases, with 7 bases between the two germline ends. Germline lookup yields CDR1 LNHNV and CDR2 YYDKDF (reference sequence). The CDR3 sequence is 13 residues long. CDR3 region: CATSSSFGNTIYF. In DNA, the CDR3 is TGTGCCACCAGCAGCTCCTTCGGAAACACCATATATTTT.

This clone was counted a few times. The CDR3 is CASSEEREQWFF. As DNA, the CDR3 is TGTGCCAGCAGTGAAGAGCGAGAGCAGTGGTTCTTC. The J gene is TRBJ2-1, the V gene TRBV2, with no clear D. The CDR3 runs to 12 residues. Looked up from germline, CDR1 is SNHLY and CDR2 is FYNNEI. The ends were cut back, 1 base at V and 15 bases at J, with 13 bases in the middle.

This chain links TRBV7-2 with TRBJ2-5; D may be TRBD2 (7 bases). This CDR3 is 16 amino acids long. Per the germline V gene, CDR1 is SGHTA and CDR2 is FQGNSA. The V end lost 7 bases, the J end lost 5 bases, and 23 bases lay between the germline ends. The CDR3 nucleotides are TGTGCCAGCAAGGGGGGGCCCGGCGGGGGCGAGGAGACCCAGTACTTC. Translating it yields CASKGGPGGGEETQYF. Drawing the rest from reference TRBV7-2 and TRBJ2-5, the complete variable domain is GAGVSQSPSNKVTEKGKDVELRCDPISGHTALYWYRQSLGQGLEFLIYFQGNSAPDKSGLPSDRFSAERTGGSVSTLTIQRTQQEDSAVYLCASKGGPGGGEETQYFGPGTRLLVL.

This clone was seen a handful of times. This rearrangement joins TRBV2 to TRBJ1-1, with D hard to call. The CDR3 totals 14 residues. Germline-derived CDR1 and CDR2 are SNHLY and FYNNEI. Trimming stripped 4 bases from V and 4 bases from J, with 13 bases between. CDR3 region: CASSGTKGGTEAFF. The CDR3 nucleotides read TGTGCCAGCAGTGGGACGAAGGGAGGCACTGAAGCTTTCTTT.

V and J are TRBV5-1 and TRBJ2-7; D remains unclear. This CDR3 is built from 14 residues. The V gene lost 0 bases and the J gene lost 2 bases, with 9 bases spanning the gap. CDR1 SGHRS and CDR2 YFSETQ come from the germline V gene. The CDR3 DNA is TGCGCCAGCAGCTTGGTTCAGGCCACCTACGAGCAGTACTTC. As protein: CASSLVQATYEQYF.

The chain carries TRBV10-1 and TRBJ2-3; D perhaps matches TRBD2 (5 bases). The germline V and J ends were trimmed by 0 bases and 0 bases, with 7 bases remaining between them. The germline V gene encodes CDR1 WNHNN and CDR2 SYGVQD (reference sequence). The CDR3 length is 15 residues. This CDR3 reads CASSESGLSTDTQYF. The CDR3 coding sequence is TGCGCCAGCAGTGAGTCTGGACTCAGCACAGATACGCAGTATTTT.

The rearrangement uses TRBV2 and TRBJ2-1, with 10 bases that match TRBD2. V shed 5 bases and J 7 bases; nucleotides not matched to a gene: 8. The CDR3 is made up of 15 amino acids. Germline assignment: CDR1 SNHLY and CDR2 FYNNEI. The CDR3 is CASSQRGGAWNEQFF. CDR3 coding DNA: TGTGCCAGCAGTCAGCGGGGGGGCGCGTGGAATGAGCAGTTCTTC.